This T cell receptor (beta chain) was observed in a study of CDR3 diversity in severe acne. This clonotype occurred a few times. The CDR3 extends over 11 amino acids. V gave up 3 bases and J gave up 7 bases, with 7 bases separating them. The germline CDR1 and CDR2 sequences are SEHNR and FQNEAQ (reference sequence). Via MiXCR, TCRdb re-called the PCR reads, giving one row per CDR3 protein. Among more than 80,000 distinct CDR3 sequences, roughly 49% were seen once, and the ten largest hold more than 9%. Sequenced: blood. The TCR comes from a male donor with severe acne vulgaris. V gene TRBV7-9 combines with J gene TRBJ2-7; D unclear. The CDR3 coding sequence is TGTGCCAGCAGCTTGGGCCTTGAGCAGTACTTC. It translates to CASSLGLEQYF.